This is a list of T cell receptor beta chains from one sample in a study of T cell changes during pregnancy in multiple sclerosis. Sequenced by immunoSEQ multiplex PCR; TCRdb stores in-frame clones only, minus some. The sample includes around 50,000 clones, about 90% seen only once; the top ten take just under 0.2%. The material was CD4+ T cells from peripheral blood mononuclear cells, obtained in the second trimester of pregnancy. The receptors come from a female donor with multiple sclerosis, enrolled in a pregnancy study. Each CDR3 is given with its conserved first and last residue. A D gene is named only where the DNA matches it firmly. Clone sizes are given selectively: once, few, many, or a class where the clone is expanded.

TRBV4-1	-	TRBD2	TRBJ2-5	CASSQGTSGSGKQYF	TGCGCCAGCAGCCAAGGGACTAGCGGGAGCGGAAAGCAGTACTTC
TRBV19	-	-	TRBJ1-5	CASSPGFGNQPQHF	TGTGCCAGTAGTCCGGGATTTGGCAATCAGCCCCAGCATTTT
TRBV6-1	-	TRBD2	TRBJ2-3	CASSERTSGEYF	TGTGCCAGCAGTGAAAGGACTAGCGGGGAGTATTTT
TRBV7-3	-	TRBD1	TRBJ1-2	CASSDQDRGNCGYTF	TGTGCCAGCAGCGATCAGGACAGGGGGAATTGTGGCTACACCTTC
TRBV29-1	-	TRBD1	TRBJ2-7	CSVVGTGTLVEQYF	TGCAGCGTTGTGGGGACAGGGACCTTGGTAGAGCAGTACTTC
TRBV11-3	-	-	TRBJ2-7	CASSLDHGLEQYF	TGTGCCAGCAGCTTAGATCACGGTCTCGAGCAGTACTTC
TRBV28	-	-	TRBJ1-4	CASSPSGGEKLFF	TGTGCCAGCAGTCCATCGGGTGGTGAAAAACTGTTTTTT
TRBV18	-	-	TRBJ1-3	CASSPPTVGNTIYF	TGTGCCAGCTCACCACCGACAGTTGGAAACACCATATATTTT
TRBV9	-	TRBD2	TRBJ2-3	CASSDRLAGYTDTQYF	TGTGCCAGCAGCGACCGACTAGCGGGTTACACAGATACGCAGTATTTT
TRBV10-1	-	-	TRBJ2-1	CASSPLGAAGEQFF	TGCGCCAGCAGTCCCCTAGGAGCGGCCGGTGAGCAGTTCTTC
TRBV28	-	TRBD1	TRBJ2-7	CASSSRDRLYPSYEQYF	TGTGCCAGCAGTTCCCGGGACAGACTCTACCCATCCTACGAGCAGTACTTC
TRBV18	-	-	TRBJ1-5	CASSPRADSNQPQHF	TGTGCCAGCTCACCACGGGCAGATAGCAATCAGCCCCAGCATTTT
TRBV5-1	-	TRBD2	TRBJ2-4	CASSAAGGVDIQYF	TGCGCCAGCAGCGCGGCGGGGGGAGTGGACATTCAGTACTTC
TRBV5-1	-	-	TRBJ2-1	CASSPEGATTGNGQFF	TGCGCCAGCAGCCCGGAGGGTGCAACAACTGGGAATGGGCAGTTCTTC
TRBV5-6	-	TRBD1	TRBJ1-3	CASSLGQGTTIYF	TGTGCCAGCAGCTTAGGACAGGGTACCACCATATATTTT
TRBV2	-	-	TRBJ2-6	CASSAQASGANVLTF	TGTGCCAGCAGTGCACAGGCCTCTGGGGCCAACGTCCTGACTTTC
TRBV5-1	-	TRBD1	TRBJ1-1	CASSWRTGAAMNTEAFF	TGCGCCAGCAGCTGGAGGACAGGGGCGGCAATGAACACTGAAGCTTTCTTT
TRBV27	-	-	TRBJ2-3	CASSYLGTDTQYF	TGTGCCAGCAGTTACCTAGGCACAGATACGCAGTATTTT
TRBV9	-	TRBD1	TRBJ2-7	CASSAPLRDRAPYEQYF	TGTGCCAGCAGCGCTCCGCTCAGGGACAGGGCCCCCTACGAGCAGTACTTC
TRBV27	-	TRBD1	TRBJ2-1	CASSSLPETGTHEQFF	TGTGCCAGCAGCTCCCTCCCGGAGACAGGGACCCATGAGCAGTTCTTC
TRBV5-1	-	TRBD2	TRBJ2-1	CASSSLRGLGRNEQFF	TGCGCCAGCAGCTCCTTGAGGGGACTAGGGCGCAATGAGCAGTTCTTC
TRBV28	-	TRBD1	TRBJ2-5	CASSLPTLAGGGETQYF	TGTGCCAGCAGTTTACCCACACTGGCAGGGGGTGGGGAGACCCAGTACTTC
TRBV5-3	-	TRBD1	TRBJ1-1	CARSSTNTPGQGEAFF	TGTGCCAGAAGCTCCACGAACACCCCGGGACAGGGAGAAGCTTTCTTT
TRBV5-1	-	-	TRBJ1-1	CASSLAGANTEAFF	TGCGCCAGCAGCTTGGCAGGGGCGAACACTGAAGCTTTCTTT
TRBV7-3	-	TRBD2	TRBJ2-1	CASSSTAALAGANEQFF	TGTGCCAGCAGCTCTACCGCGGCGCTAGCGGGAGCGAATGAGCAGTTCTTC
TRBV30	few	-	TRBJ1-1	CAWSSGKRTEAFF	TGTGCCTGGAGTTCAGGGAAGAGGACTGAAGCTTTCTTT
TRBV28	once	-	TRBJ2-3	CASSLSGEGTDTQYF	TGTGCCAGCAGTTTATCGGGGGAGGGCACAGATACGCAGTATTTT
TRBV10-3	-	-	TRBJ2-5	CAISESMAGQETQYF	TGTGCCATCAGTGAGTCGATGGCAGGGCAAGAGACCCAGTACTTC
TRBV5-4	-	TRBD1	TRBJ2-3	CASSLAGGTGSPTDTQYF	TGTGCCAGCAGCTTGGCCGGGGGGACAGGGTCCCCCACAGATACGCAGTATTTT
TRBV5-6	-	TRBD1	TRBJ2-7	CASSSPGQTNYEQYF	TGTGCCAGCAGCTCCCCGGGACAGACTAACTACGAGCAGTACTTC
TRBV5-6	-	TRBD2	TRBJ2-1	CASSFRLAGGRYNEQFF	TGTGCCAGCAGCTTCCGACTAGCGGGAGGGAGGTACAATGAGCAGTTCTTC
TRBV27	-	TRBD1	TRBJ1-1	CASSRTGGLTEAFF	TGTGCCAGCAGTCGGACAGGGGGGCTCACTGAAGCTTTCTTT
TRBV30	-	-	TRBJ1-6	CAWKDSINSPLHF	TGTGCCTGGAAGGACAGTATCAATTCACCCCTCCACTTT
TRBV14	-	TRBD1	TRBJ2-7	CASSQIGTGPSYEQYF	TGTGCCAGCAGCCAAATAGGGACAGGTCCTTCCTACGAGCAGTACTTC
TRBV5-1	-	TRBD1	TRBJ2-5	CASSFLTGVRQETQYF	TGCGCCAGCAGCTTTCTAACAGGGGTCCGACAAGAGACCCAGTACTTC
TRBV7-8	-	-	TRBJ1-5	CASSARVFDQPQHF	TGTGCCAGCAGCGCCAGGGTTTTTGATCAGCCCCAGCATTTT
TRBV19	-	TRBD1	TRBJ2-5	CASSNRQGQETQYF	TGTGCCAGTAGTAACCGACAGGGACAAGAGACCCAGTACTTC
TRBV9	-	-	TRBJ1-4	CASSSGSKATNEKLFF	TGTGCCAGCAGCTCGGGGTCCAAGGCAACTAATGAAAAACTGTTTTTT
TRBV2	-	TRBD1	TRBJ2-1	CASSETGQDYNEQFF	TGTGCCAGCAGTGAAACGGGACAGGACTACAATGAGCAGTTCTTC
TRBV6-4	once	TRBD2	TRBJ2-1	CASRPFASGGNNEQFF	TGTGCCAGCAGACCTTTTGCGAGCGGGGGTAACAATGAGCAGTTCTTC
TRBV5-1	-	-	TRBJ1-1	CASRFTENTEAFF	TGCGCCAGCAGGTTCACAGAAAACACTGAAGCTTTCTTT
TRBV4-1	-	TRBD1	TRBJ1-4	CASSSQDRDGEKLFF	TGCGCCAGCAGCTCCCAGGACAGGGATGGTGAAAAACTGTTTTTT
TRBV21-1	once	-	TRBJ2-7	CASSKAPAGGSSYEQYF	TGTGCCAGCAGCAAAGCCCCAGCAGGGGGTTCCTCCTACGAGCAGTACTTC